The 13 T cell receptor beta chains listed next were all sequenced from one sample in a study of shared clonotypes between healthy human individuals. TCRdb keeps only in-frame clones here, not all; method: immunoSEQ multiplex PCR. The profile shows about 2 million clones, about 95% of them singletons. Naive CD8 cells comprised CD45RO-negative, CCR7-positively selected cells, excluding terminally differentiated effector memory CD45RA+ cells. Material: naive CD8+ T cells sorted from blood. Receptor source: a man in his late teens or twenties in good health.

This chain uses TRBV4-3 with TRBJ2-5; perhaps TRBD1 as D (6 bases). This CDR3 is built from 16 residues. The germline V gene has CDR1 LGHNA and CDR2 YSLEER. With 0 bases removed from V and 3 bases from J, the gap between germline ends came to 14 bases. This CDR3 is CASSQDPNSGEETQYF. The CDR3 DNA reads TGCGCCAGCAGCCAAGATCCTAATTCAGGGGAAGAGACCCAGTACTTC.

With respect to this clone: Other DNA sequences in this specimen translate into the identical CDR3. The chain recombines TRBV27 with TRBJ1-4, with TRBD1 matching 7 bases. The CDR3 loop spans 14 amino acids. V gave up 3 bases and J gave up 3 bases; unmatched junction bases: 1. Germline-derived CDR1 and CDR2 are MNHEY and SMNVEV (reference sequence). DNA of the CDR3: TGTGCCAGCAGTTTCCAGGGGGCTAATGAAAAACTGTTTTTT. The encoded protein is CASSFQGANEKLFF.

The chain has TRBV4-1 and TRBJ2-7; 7 bases are a match to TRBD2. With 4 bases clipped from V and 3 bases from J, the junction kept 6 bases outside the gene matches. CDR1 is MGHRA, CDR2 YSYEKL, per germline. This CDR3 spans 14 amino acids. As DNA, the CDR3 is TGCGCCAGCAGCCTGCGGACGGGAGGCTACGAGCAGTACTTC. Translating gives CASSLRTGGYEQYF.

This chain links TRBV29-1 with TRBJ2-7; 7 positions agree with TRBD2. The V and J ends lost 4 bases and 0 bases, in that order; junction bases with no gene match: 6. The length of the CDR3 is 14 residues. Germline-derived CDR1 and CDR2 are SQVTM and ANQGSEA. Here the CDR3 reads CSVAGSGASYEQYF. CDR3 nucleotide sequence: TGCAGCGTTGCAGGCAGCGGGGCCTCCTACGAGCAGTACTTC.

This sequence joins TRBV6-1 and TRBJ2-2; D is unresolved. Germline loops: CDR1 MNHNS, CDR2 SASEGT. V was shortened by 10 bases and J by 6 bases, with 18 bases between the two germline ends. The CDR3 is 14 residues long. The CDR3 DNA reads TGTGCCACCACCCCTGCACCTATGGCCGGGGAGCTGTTTTTT. It translates to CATTPAPMAGELFF.

The CDR3 DNA sequence: TGTGCCAGCAGCTTCAATCGGGACCTTGAGCAGTACTTC. Residues: CASSFNRDLEQYF. J is TRBJ2-7 and V is TRBV5-4; D tentatively fits TRBD1 or TRBD2 (5 bases each). CDR1 is SGHNT, CDR2 YYREEE, per germline (reference sequence). V lost 2 bases and J 7 bases, leaving 13 bases between the germline ends. This CDR3 is 13 amino acids long.

The V call is TRBV4-1, the J call TRBJ1-2; no firm D call. The CDR3 runs 14 residues. Trimming removed 0 bases at V and 8 bases at J, with 13 bases between. The V gene's germline CDR1 is MGHRA and CDR2 YSYEKL. The CDR3: CASSQDDRQMGYTF. The DNA of the CDR3 is TGCGCCAGCAGCCAAGATGACCGGCAAATGGGCTACACCTTC.

This sequence joins TRBV25-1 and TRBJ2-1; 7 bases match TRBD2. Losses at the gene ends were 6 bases for V and 0 bases for J; bases not matched to a gene: 5. The CDR3 is 15 residues long. Germline values: CDR1 MGHDK, CDR2 SYGVNS. The CDR3 spells CASRDRGSSYNEQFF. Written as DNA, the CDR3 is TGTGCCAGCAGGGACCGCGGGAGCTCCTACAATGAGCAGTTCTTC.

This chain links TRBV29-1 with TRBJ1-2; 7 bases line up with TRBD1. V lost 4 bases to trimming and J lost 7 bases; unmatched junction nucleotides: 18. The CDR3 contains 16 residues. Germline lookup yields CDR1 SQVTM and CDR2 ANQGSEA. The CDR3 sequence: CSVVWAGGNYLGGYTF. CDR3 bases: TGCAGCGTTGTGTGGGCAGGGGGGAATTATCTGGGTGGCTACACCTTC. Based on the CDR3 plus reference TRBV29-1 and TRBJ1-2, the full variable domain is SAVISQKPSRDICQRGTSLTIQCQVDSQVTMMFWYRQQPGQSLTLIATANQGSEATYESGFVIDKFPISRPNLTFSTLTVSNMSPEDSSIYLCSVVWAGGNYLGGYTFGSGTRLTVV.

The chain joins TRBV27 to TRBJ2-3, with 8 bases lining up with TRBD1. V shed 4 bases and J 11 bases; nucleotides not matched to a gene: 5. Germline lookup yields CDR1 MNHEY and CDR2 SMNVEV (reference sequence). The CDR3 totals 12 residues. The CDR3 protein is CASSSGQGKQYF. Written as DNA, the CDR3 is TGTGCCAGCAGTTCCGGACAGGGCAAGCAGTATTTT.

The CDR3 region has the DNA TGTGCCAGCAGCTTAGGGGGGGAGGCCACCGGGGAGCTGTTTTTT. Its protein product is CASSLGGEATGELFF. This chain links TRBV7-8 with TRBJ2-2; maybe TRBD2 (6 bases). Deletions cut 1 base from V and 4 bases from J, with 10 bases between. The CDR3 totals 15 residues. Germline CDR1 SGHVS, CDR2 FQNEAQ.

The chain is built from TRBV29-1 and TRBJ2-1, with TRBD1 as a possible D gene (6 bases). This CDR3 spans 14 amino acids. V dropped 6 bases and J dropped 4 bases, with 16 bases sitting between them. CDR1 SQVTM and CDR2 ANQGSEA come from the germline V gene. CDR3 loop: CSVDGQIPYNEQFF. CDR3 DNA sequence: TGCAGCGTAGACGGACAGATTCCTTACAATGAGCAGTTCTTC.

The rearrangement joins TRBV11-2 to TRBJ2-1; D unclear. The V end lost 0 bases, the J end lost 0 bases, and 12 bases lay between the germline ends. Germline V CDR1 and CDR2: SGHAT, FQNNGV. This CDR3 is 17 amino acids long. This CDR3 is CASSLDPPMSSYNEQFF. The DNA of the CDR3 is TGTGCCAGCAGCTTAGATCCTCCAATGAGCTCCTACAATGAGCAGTTCTTC.